The table lists the clone carrying this T cell receptor (beta chain) with many counts. Antigen specificity is unknown. At the time of active disease, bone marrow was collected from every patient. The CDR3 is 14 amino acids. With 2 bases removed from V and 1 base from J, the gap between germline ends came to 9 bases. CDR1 and CDR2 (germline): SEHNR, FQNEAQ (reference sequence). This sample is drawn from a study of read filtering for tumor transcriptome and immune sequencing. Study-wide context: By R-ISS, stages I, II and III held about 8, 15 and 7 patients. IR-seq gave about 3.5 to 10.27 million TCR reads per sample; RNA-seq gave about 80 to 1273. Broader study findings: Single-read clonotypes: about 81.9% of IR-seq clonotypes (about 4% of reads), around three quarters of RNA-seq clonotypes (less than 50% of reads).

Molecular barcoded adaptors covering alpha/delta and beta/gamma chains were used on 400 to 450 ng RNA. MiXCR, run by TCRdb on the reads, gives a single entry per CDR3 protein. The data show 30,000 to 50,000 distinct CDR3 sequences, with 12% seen just once and 30% to 45% held by the top ten. This receptor was obtained from a donor aged 40 or older with multiple myeloma. The gene calls are TRBV7-9 and TRBJ2-7; possibly TRBD2 for D (6 bases). The sequencing sample was made of a population of CD138-negative cells sorted from bone marrow. Here the CDR3 reads CASSLREQSYEQYF. The CDR3 DNA follows: TGTGCCAGCAGCTTACGGGAGCAATCCTACGAGCAGTACTTC.